The source of this TCR beta chain is a study of blood T cell repertoires in COVID-19. This clone has more than one count but fewer than ten. Original processing notes: Amplification from reference gene primers served as the basis for estimated nucleated cell counts. Sequenced by immunoSEQ multiplex PCR; TCRdb stores in-frame clones only, minus some. V and J calls and clone size are as listed in that table; D and trimming were resolved from the DNA. The table has about 64,000 clones, roughly 90% seen once. CDR3 length: 15 residues. Germline CDR1 is LGHNA and CDR2 is YNFKEQ. V gave up 6 bases and J gave up 5 bases; unmatched junction bases: 10.

The specimen was peripheral blood. The chain employs TRBV4-2 and TRBJ2-1; 7 bases match TRBD1. The sequence was collected from a human donor in a cohort sampled during active COVID-19. CDR3 nucleotides: TGTGCCAGCAGTTACACCGGGACAGACGACAATGAGCAGTTCTTC. This translates into CASSYTGTDDNEQFF.